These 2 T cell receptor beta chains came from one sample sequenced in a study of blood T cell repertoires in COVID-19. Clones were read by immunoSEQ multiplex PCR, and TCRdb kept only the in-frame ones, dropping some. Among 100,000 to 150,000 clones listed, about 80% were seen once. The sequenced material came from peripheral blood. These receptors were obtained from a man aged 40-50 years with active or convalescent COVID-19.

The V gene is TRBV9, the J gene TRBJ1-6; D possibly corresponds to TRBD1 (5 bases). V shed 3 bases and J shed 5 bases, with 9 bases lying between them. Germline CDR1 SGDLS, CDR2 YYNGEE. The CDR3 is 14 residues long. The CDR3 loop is CASSARGNNSPLHF. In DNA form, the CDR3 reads TGTGCCAGCAGCGCACGGGGGAATAATTCACCCCTCCACTTT.

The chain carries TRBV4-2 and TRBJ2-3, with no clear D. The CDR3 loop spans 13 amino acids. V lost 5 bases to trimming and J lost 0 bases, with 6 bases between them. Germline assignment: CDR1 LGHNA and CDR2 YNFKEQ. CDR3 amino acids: CASSVTSTDTQYF. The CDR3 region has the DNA TGTGCCAGCAGCGTAACTAGCACAGATACGCAGTATTTT.